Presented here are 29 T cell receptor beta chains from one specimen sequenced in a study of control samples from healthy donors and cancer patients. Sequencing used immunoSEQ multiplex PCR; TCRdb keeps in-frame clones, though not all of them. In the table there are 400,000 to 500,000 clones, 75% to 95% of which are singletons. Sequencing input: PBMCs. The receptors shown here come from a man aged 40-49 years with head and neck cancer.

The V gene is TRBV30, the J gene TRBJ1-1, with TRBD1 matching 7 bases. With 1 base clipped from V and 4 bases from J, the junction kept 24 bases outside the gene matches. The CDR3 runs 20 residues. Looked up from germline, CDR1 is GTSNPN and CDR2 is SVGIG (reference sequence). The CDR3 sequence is CAWSGLMNRGEGRLGTEAFF. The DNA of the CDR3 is TGTGCCTGGAGTGGTCTGATGAACAGGGGAGAGGGACGATTGGGCACTGAAGCTTTCTTT.

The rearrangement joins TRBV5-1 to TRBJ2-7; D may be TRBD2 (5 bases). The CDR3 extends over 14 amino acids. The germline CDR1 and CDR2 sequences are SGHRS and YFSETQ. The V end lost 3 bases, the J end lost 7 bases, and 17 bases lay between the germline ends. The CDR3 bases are TGCGCCAGCAGCTCGGGATTCGGATCGGGGGAGCAGTACTTC. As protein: CASSSGFGSGEQYF.

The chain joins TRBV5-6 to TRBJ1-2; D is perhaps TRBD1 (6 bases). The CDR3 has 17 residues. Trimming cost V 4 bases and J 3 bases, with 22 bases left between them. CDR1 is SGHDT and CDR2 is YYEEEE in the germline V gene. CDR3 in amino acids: CASSPLGGGPDDYGYTF. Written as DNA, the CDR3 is TGTGCCAGCAGCCCCCTGGGGGGGGGCCCAGATGACTATGGCTACACCTTC.

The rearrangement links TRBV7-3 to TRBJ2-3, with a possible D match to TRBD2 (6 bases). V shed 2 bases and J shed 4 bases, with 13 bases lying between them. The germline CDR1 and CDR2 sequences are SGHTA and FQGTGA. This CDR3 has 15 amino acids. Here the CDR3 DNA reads TGTGCCAGCAGCTTAGACGGGGGAATGGCAGATACGCAGTATTTT. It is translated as CASSLDGGMADTQYF.

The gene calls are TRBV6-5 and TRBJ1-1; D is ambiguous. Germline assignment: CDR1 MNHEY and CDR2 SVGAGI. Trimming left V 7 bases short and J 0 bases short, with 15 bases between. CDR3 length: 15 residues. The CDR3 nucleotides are TGTGCCAGCATAGATTATTGGCGCGTGAACACTGAAGCTTTCTTT. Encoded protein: CASIDYWRVNTEAFF.

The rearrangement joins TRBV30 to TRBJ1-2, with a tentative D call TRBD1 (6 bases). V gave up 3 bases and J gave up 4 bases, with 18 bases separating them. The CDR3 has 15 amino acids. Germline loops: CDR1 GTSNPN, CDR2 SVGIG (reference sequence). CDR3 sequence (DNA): TGTGCCTGGAGCGTAGCGGACAGTACTCTCTATGGCTACACCTTC. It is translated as CAWSVADSTLYGYTF.

CDR3: CASSQTGSSRSYNSPLHF. As DNA, the CDR3 is TGTGCCAGCTCACAGACAGGGAGTAGTAGGTCCTATAATTCACCCCTCCACTTT. V usage is TRBV18 and J usage is TRBJ1-6; 7 nucleotides match TRBD1. Unmatched junction bases numbered 10, after V lost 4 bases and J lost 1 base. The CDR3 consists of 18 residues. The germline gives CDR1 KGHSH, CDR2 LQKENI.

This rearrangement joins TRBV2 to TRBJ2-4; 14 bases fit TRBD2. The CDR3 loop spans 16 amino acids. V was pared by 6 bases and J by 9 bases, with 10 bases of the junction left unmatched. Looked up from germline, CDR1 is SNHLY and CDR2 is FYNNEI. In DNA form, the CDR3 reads TGTGCCAGCAGACAAGGACTAGCGGGAGGCTTAGGCATTCAGTACTTC. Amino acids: CASRQGLAGGLGIQYF.

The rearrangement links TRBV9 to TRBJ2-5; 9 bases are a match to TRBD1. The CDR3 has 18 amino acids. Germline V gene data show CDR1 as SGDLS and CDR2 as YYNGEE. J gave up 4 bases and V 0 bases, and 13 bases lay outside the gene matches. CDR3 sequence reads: CASSVDEPGTGSRETQYF. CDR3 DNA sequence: TGTGCCAGCAGCGTAGACGAGCCAGGGACAGGGAGCCGAGAGACCCAGTACTTC.

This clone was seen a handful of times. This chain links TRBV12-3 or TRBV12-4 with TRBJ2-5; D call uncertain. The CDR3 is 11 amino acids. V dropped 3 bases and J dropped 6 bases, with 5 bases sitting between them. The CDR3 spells CASSFKKTQYF. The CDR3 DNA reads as TGTGCCAGCAGTTTTAAAAAGACCCAGTACTTC.

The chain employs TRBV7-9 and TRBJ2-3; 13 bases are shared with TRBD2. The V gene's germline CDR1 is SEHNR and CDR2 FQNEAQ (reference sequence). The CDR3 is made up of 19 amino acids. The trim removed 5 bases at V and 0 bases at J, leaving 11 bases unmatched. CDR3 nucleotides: TGTGCCAGCAGCCTGGCCCTTGGACTAGCGGGAGAAAGCACAGATACGCAGTATTTT. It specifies CASSLALGLAGESTDTQYF. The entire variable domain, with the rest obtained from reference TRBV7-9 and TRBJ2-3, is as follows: DTGVSQNPRHKITKRGQNVTFRCDPISEHNRLYWYRQTLGQGPEFLTYFQNEAQLEKSRLLSDRFSAERPKGSFSTLEIQRTEQGDSAMYLCASSLALGLAGESTDTQYFGPGTRLTVL.

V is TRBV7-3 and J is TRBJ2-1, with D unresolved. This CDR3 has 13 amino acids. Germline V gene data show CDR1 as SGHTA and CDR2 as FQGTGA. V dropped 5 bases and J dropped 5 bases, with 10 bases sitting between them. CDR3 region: CASSVGFHNEQFF. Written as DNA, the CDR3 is TGTGCCAGCAGCGTGGGATTCCACAATGAGCAGTTCTTC.

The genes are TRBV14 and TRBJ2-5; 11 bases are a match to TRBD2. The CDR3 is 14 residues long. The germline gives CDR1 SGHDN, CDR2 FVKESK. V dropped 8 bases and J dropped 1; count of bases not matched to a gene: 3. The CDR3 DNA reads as TGTGCCAGCGCCCTAGCGGGGGGCCAAGAGACCCAGTACTTC. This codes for CASALAGGQETQYF.

CDR3 bases: TGTGCCAGCAGTTTATGGGGAAAGAACACTGAAGCTTTCTTT. This codes for CASSLWGKNTEAFF. This chain uses TRBV27 with TRBJ1-1; no firm D call. The V and J ends lost 1 base and 1 base respectively, with 7 bases between them. Per the germline V gene, CDR1 is MNHEY and CDR2 is SMNVEV (reference sequence). The CDR3 has 14 amino acids.

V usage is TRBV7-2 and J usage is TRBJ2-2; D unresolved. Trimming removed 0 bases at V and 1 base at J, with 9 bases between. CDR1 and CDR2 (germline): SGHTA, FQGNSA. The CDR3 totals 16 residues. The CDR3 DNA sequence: TGTGCCAGCAGCTTAGCAGCTATGGGGAACACCGGGGAGCTGTTTTTT. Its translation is CASSLAAMGNTGELFF.

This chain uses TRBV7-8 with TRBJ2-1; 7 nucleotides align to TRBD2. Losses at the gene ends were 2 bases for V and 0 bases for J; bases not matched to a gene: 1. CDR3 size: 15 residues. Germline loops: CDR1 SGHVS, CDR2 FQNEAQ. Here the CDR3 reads CASSLRDYSYNEQFF. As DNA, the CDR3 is TGTGCCAGCAGCTTAAGGGACTACTCCTACAATGAGCAGTTCTTC.

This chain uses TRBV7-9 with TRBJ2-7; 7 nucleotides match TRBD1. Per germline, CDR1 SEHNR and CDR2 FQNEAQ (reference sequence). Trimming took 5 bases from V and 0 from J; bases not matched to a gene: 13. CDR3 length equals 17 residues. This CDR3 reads CASSPKWGQQSSYEQYF. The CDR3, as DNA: TGTGCCAGCAGCCCAAAGTGGGGACAGCAAAGCTCCTACGAGCAGTACTTC.

This chain's CDR3 is CAWRAGLGQPIYGYTF. CDR3 DNA sequence: TGTGCCTGGAGGGCGGGGCTGGGACAGCCCATCTATGGCTACACCTTC. The genes are TRBV30 and TRBJ1-2; 7 bases align to TRBD1. Trimming removed 3 bases from V and 4 bases from J; junction bases left unmatched: 14. The length of the CDR3 is 16 residues. The germline gives CDR1 GTSNPN, CDR2 SVGIG (reference sequence).

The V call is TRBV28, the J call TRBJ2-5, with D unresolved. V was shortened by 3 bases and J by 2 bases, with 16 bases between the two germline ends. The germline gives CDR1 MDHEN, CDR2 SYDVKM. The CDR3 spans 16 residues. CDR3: CASSLRQASIQETQYF. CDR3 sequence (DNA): TGTGCCAGCAGTTTGAGGCAGGCATCTATACAAGAGACCCAGTACTTC.

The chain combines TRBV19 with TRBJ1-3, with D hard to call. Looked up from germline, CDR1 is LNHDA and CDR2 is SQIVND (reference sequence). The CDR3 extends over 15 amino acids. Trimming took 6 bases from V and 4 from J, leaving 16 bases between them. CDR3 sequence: CASRSDSAGGNTIYF. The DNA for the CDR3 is TGTGCCAGTAGGTCGGACTCGGCGGGAGGAAACACCATATATTTT.

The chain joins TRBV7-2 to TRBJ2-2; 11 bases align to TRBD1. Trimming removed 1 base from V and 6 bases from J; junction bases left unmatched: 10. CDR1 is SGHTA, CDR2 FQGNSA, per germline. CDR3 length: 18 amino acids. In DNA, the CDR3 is TGTGCCAGCAGCTTAGACCCCGCGGGACAGGGGGAGTCCGGGGAGCTGTTTTTT. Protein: CASSLDPAGQGESGELFF.

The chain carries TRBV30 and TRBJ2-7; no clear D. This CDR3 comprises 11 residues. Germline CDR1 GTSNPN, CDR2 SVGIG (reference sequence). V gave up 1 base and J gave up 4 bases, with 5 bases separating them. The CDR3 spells CAWSGGYEQYF. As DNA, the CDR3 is TGTGCCTGGAGTGGTGGTTACGAGCAGTACTTC.

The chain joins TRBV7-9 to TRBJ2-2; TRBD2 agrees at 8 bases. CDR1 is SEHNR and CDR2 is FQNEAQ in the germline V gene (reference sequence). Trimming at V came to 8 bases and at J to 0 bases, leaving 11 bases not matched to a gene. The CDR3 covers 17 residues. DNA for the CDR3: TGTGCCAGCTTTTATAGCGGGGACCCGTCGAACACCGGGGAGCTGTTTTTT. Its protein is CASFYSGDPSNTGELFF.

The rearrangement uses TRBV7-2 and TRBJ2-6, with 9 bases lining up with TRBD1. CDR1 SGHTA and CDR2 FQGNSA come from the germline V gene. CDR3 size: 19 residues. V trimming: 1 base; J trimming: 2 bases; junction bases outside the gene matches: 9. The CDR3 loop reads CASSLVGTGSFPGANVLTF. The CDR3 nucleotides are TGTGCCAGCAGCTTAGTAGGGACAGGGAGCTTCCCTGGGGCCAACGTCCTGACTTTC.

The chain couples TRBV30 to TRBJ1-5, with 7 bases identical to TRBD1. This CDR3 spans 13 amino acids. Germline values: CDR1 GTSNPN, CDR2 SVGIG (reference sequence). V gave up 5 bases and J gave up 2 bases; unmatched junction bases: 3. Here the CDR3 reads CAWETGRNQPQHF. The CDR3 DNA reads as TGTGCCTGGGAGACAGGGCGCAATCAGCCCCAGCATTTT. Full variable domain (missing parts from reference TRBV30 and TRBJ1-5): SQTIHQWPATLVQPVGSPLSLECTVEGTSNPNLYWYRQAAGRGLQLLFYSVGIGQISSEVPQNLSASRPQDRQFILSSKKLLLSDSGFYLCAWETGRNQPQHFGDGTRLSIL.

The CDR3 loop is CASSLERADNEQFF. The CDR3 nucleotides read TGCGCCAGCAGCTTGGAGCGGGCAGACAATGAGCAGTTCTTC. The chain joins TRBV5-1 to TRBJ2-1; maybe TRBD2 (6 bases). The germline V gene has CDR1 SGHRS and CDR2 YFSETQ. Trimming shortened V by 0 bases and J by 5 bases, and 9 bases separated the two germline ends. This CDR3 is 14 amino acids long.

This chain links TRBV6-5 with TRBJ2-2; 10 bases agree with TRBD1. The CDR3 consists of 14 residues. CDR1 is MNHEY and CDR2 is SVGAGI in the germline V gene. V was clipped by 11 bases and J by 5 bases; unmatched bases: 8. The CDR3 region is CAGGTGVETGELFF. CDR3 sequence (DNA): TGTGCCGGCGGGACAGGGGTTGAGACCGGGGAGCTGTTTTTT.

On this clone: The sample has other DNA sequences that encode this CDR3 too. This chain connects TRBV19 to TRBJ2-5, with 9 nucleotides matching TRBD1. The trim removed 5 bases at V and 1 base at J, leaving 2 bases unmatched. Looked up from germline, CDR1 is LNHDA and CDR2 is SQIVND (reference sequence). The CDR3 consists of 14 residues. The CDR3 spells CASSVTGGQETQYF. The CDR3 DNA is TGTGCCAGTAGTGTGACAGGGGGCCAAGAGACCCAGTACTTC.

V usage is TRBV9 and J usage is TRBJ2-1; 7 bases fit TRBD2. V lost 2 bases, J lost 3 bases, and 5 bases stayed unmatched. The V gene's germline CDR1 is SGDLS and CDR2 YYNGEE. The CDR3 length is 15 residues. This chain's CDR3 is CASSVSGLLYNEQFF. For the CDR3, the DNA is TGTGCCAGCAGCGTCTCGGGACTACTCTACAATGAGCAGTTCTTC.